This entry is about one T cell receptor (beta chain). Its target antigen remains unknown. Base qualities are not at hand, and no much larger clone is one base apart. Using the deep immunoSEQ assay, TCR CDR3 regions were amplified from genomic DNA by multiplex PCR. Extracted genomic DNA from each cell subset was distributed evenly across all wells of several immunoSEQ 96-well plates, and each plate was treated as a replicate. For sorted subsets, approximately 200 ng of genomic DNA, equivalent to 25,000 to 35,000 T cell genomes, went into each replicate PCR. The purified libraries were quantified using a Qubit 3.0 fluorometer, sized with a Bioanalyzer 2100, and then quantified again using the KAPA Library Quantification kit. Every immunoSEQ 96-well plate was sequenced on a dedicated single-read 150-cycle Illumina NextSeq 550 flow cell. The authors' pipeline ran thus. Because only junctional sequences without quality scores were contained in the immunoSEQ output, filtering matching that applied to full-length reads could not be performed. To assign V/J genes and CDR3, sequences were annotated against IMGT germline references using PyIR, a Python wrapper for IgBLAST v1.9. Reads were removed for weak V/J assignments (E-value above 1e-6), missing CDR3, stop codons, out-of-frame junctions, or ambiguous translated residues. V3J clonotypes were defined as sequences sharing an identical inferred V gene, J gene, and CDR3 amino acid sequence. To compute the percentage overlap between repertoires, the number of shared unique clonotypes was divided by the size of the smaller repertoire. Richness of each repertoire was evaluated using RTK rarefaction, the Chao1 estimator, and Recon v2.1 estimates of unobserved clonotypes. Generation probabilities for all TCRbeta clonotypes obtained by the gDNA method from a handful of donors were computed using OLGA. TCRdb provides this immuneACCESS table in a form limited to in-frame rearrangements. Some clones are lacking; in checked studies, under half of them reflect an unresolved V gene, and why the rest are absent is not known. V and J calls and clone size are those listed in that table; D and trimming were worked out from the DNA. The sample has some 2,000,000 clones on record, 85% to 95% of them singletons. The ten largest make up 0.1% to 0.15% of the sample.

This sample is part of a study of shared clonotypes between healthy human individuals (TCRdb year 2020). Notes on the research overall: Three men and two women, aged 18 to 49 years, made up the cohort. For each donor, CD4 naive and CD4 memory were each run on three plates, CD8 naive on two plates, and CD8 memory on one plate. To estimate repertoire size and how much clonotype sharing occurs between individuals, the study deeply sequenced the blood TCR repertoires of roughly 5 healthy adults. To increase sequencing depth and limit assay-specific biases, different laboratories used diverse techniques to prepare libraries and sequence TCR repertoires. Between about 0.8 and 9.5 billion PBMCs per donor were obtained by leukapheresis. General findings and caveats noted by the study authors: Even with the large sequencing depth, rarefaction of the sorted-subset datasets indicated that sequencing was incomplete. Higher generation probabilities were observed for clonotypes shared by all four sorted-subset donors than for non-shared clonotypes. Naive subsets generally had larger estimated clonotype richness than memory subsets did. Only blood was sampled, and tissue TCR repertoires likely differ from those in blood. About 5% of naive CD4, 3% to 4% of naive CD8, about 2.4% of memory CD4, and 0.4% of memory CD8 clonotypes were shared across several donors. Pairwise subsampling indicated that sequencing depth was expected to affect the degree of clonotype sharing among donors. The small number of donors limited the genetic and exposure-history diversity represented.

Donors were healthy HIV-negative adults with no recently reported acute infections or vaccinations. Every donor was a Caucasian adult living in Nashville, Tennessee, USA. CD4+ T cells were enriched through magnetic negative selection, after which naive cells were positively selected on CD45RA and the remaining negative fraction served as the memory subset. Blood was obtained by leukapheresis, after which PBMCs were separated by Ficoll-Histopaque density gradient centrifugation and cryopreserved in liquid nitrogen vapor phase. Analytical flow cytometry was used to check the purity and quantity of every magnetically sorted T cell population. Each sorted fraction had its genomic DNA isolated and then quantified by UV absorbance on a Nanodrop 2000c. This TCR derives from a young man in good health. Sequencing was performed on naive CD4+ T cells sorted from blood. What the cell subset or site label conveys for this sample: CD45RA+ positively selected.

The bases are TGTGCCAGCAGCCCACCCGGGGTGATAACCGGGGAGCTGTTTTTT. Its protein product is CASSPPGVITGELFF. The sequence joins TRBV9 to TRBJ2-2, and the D gene may be TRBD2, 5 bases matching. CDR1 and CDR2 are drawn from the germline V gene: SGDLS, YYNGEE. Trimming at the junction amounts to 4 bases on V and 5 bases on J, and the germline ends lie 15 bases apart. The CDR3 numbers 15 residues from cysteine through phenylalanine. Solely the CDR3 DNA is kept, with 45 bases framed from the first base.